The 21 T cell receptor beta chains below come from one sample, sequenced in a study of molecular identifiers for immune sequencing clone quantification. TCRdb called the PCR reads again in MiXCR, with one record for every CDR3 protein. Found here are a few hundred thousand distinct CDR3 sequences, approximately 25% of them singletons; the top ten hold approximately 0.76%. Specimen: naive CD8+ T cells from blood, with Jurkat cell RNA spiked in. As to subset: FACS-sorted CD8+CD4-CCR7+CD45RA+ naive T cells. The receptors were sampled from a human donor in good health. Some libraries in this study had Jurkat cell RNA spiked in.

With respect to this clonotype: A much larger clone lies one base from this, so it may be a read error. This rearrangement joins TRBV28 to TRBJ2-3; possibly TRBD1 for D (6 bases). Germline lookup yields CDR1 MDHEN and CDR2 SYDVKM. The CDR3 has 15 amino acids. In nucleotides, the CDR3 is TGTGCCTGCAGTTTAACGCCAGGGGGCACAGATACGCAGTATTTT. This encodes CACSLTPGGTDTQYF.

A few counts support this clonotype. The chain links TRBV27 to TRBJ2-7; D not resolved. The CDR3 extends over 13 amino acids. V lost 8 bases and J 7 bases, leaving 18 bases between the germline ends. Germline-derived CDR1 and CDR2 are MNHEY and SMNVEV (reference sequence). The DNA of the CDR3 is TGTGCCAGCCTAAATCGAGCCAGTGGGGAGCAGTACTTC. It encodes CASLNRASGEQYF.

As to this clonotype: One end of the junction does not line up with germline, which may come from a read error. The V call is TRBV27, the J call TRBJ2-7, with 10 positions matching TRBD1. The CDR3 length is 16 residues. Germline lookup yields CDR1 MNHEY and CDR2 SMNVEV (reference sequence). In nucleotides, the CDR3 is TGTGCCAACAGTTTATCGGGACAGGGGCGTTACTACGAGCAGTACTTC. It yields the protein CANSLSGQGRYYEQYF.

There are many counts of this clonotype. Here the CDR3 reads CASILGLEDTGELFF. Written as DNA, the CDR3 is TGTGCCAGCATCTTGGGACTAGAGGACACCGGGGAGCTGTTTTTT. This chain links TRBV6-1 with TRBJ2-2; 8 bases agree with TRBD2. CDR1 and CDR2 (germline): MNHNS, SASEGT. The CDR3 is 15 residues long. V was clipped by 7 bases and J by 3 bases; unmatched bases: 7.

A few counts support this clonotype. This sequence may be a read error, since a much larger clone differs from it by one base. The J gene is TRBJ1-5, the V gene TRBV5-1; TRBD1 is a possible D gene (6 bases). The length of the CDR3 is 14 residues. CDR1 is SGHRS and CDR2 is YFSETQ in the germline V gene. This CDR3 is CASSLEGGNQPRHF. The CDR3, as DNA: TGCGCCAGCAGCTTGGAGGGGGGCAATCAGCCCCGGCATTTT.

As for this clonotype: At one boundary the junction diverges from the germline segment, which might be a read error. The V gene is TRBV9, the J gene TRBJ2-7; TRBD1 agrees at 8 bases. This CDR3 is 15 amino acids long. In germline, CDR1 is SGDLS, CDR2 YYNGEE. The CDR3 spells CASSDGRDRSYEQHF. The DNA for the CDR3 is TGTGCCAGCAGCGATGGCCGGGACAGGTCATACGAGCAGCACTTC.

The chain combines TRBV7-6 with TRBJ2-2, with a weak D call TRBD1 (6 bases). Germline V gene sequence: CDR1 SGHVS, CDR2 FNYEAQ. Trimming stripped 5 bases from V and 6 bases from J, with 13 bases between. This CDR3 has 14 residues. Here the CDR3 reads CASSHGNRAGELFF. The CDR3 nucleotides are TGTGCCAGCAGCCACGGAAACAGGGCCGGGGAGCTGTTTTTT.

In regard to this clonotype: It may be a read error: a sequence one base away is much more abundant. The rearrangement links TRBV6-5 to TRBJ2-7, with 7 bases fitting TRBD1. Losses at the gene ends were 4 bases for V and 6 bases for J; bases not matched to a gene: 9. Germline V lookup: CDR1 MNHEY, CDR2 SVGAGI. There are 14 residues in the CDR3. This chain's CDR3 is CASSSPGQFSEQYF. The CDR3 DNA reads as TGTGCCAGCAGTTCCCCGGGACAGTTCTCCGAGCAGTACTTC.

To note about this clonotype: Relative to the germline gene, one junction end is altered; a read error may explain this. The J gene is TRBJ1-1, the V gene TRBV6-5; D gene unclear. The CDR3 runs 13 residues. Germline V gene lookup returns CDR1 MNHEY and CDR2 SVGAGI. This CDR3 is CASSYTVNTDAFF. The CDR3 coding sequence is TGTGCCAGCAGCTATACAGTGAACACTGATGCTTTCTTT.

This rearrangement joins TRBV11-3 to TRBJ2-5, with no clear D. This CDR3 contains 14 residues. Trimming left V 0 bases short and J 3 bases short, with 8 bases between. Germline values: CDR1 SGHNT, CDR2 YENEEA. The chain's CDR3 is CASSLDSSEETQYF. CDR3 coding DNA: TGTGCCAGCAGCTTAGATTCCTCCGAAGAGACCCAGTACTTC.

The chain carries TRBV6-1 and TRBJ2-3; a weak D match, TRBD2 (7 bases). CDR1 is MNHNS and CDR2 is SASEGT in the germline V gene. V was clipped by 6 bases and J by 2 bases, with 18 bases between them. The CDR3 length is 16 residues. The CDR3 coding sequence is TGTGCCAGCAGAATACAAAAGGGGGGGTTCACAGATACGCAGTATTTT. Protein sequence: CASRIQKGGFTDTQYF.

This clonotype turned up a few times. One end of the junction is discordant with germline, which a read error may explain. This chain joins TRBV12-3 or TRBV12-4 and TRBJ1-1; D gene ambiguous. The CDR3 is 14 residues long. In DNA, the CDR3 is TGTGCCAGCAGGTTAGCGGGGTCTAACACTGAAGCTTTCTTT. Protein product: CASRLAGSNTEAFF.

In this sample, this clonotype turned up many times. The V and J genes are TRBV7-2 and TRBJ2-3; D unresolved. Per germline, CDR1 SGHTA and CDR2 FQGNSA. V lost 1 base to trimming and J lost 0 bases, with 8 bases between them. CDR3 length equals 15 residues. CDR3 in amino acids: CASSLEYRSTDTQYF. CDR3 coding DNA: TGTGCCAGCAGCTTAGAGTATAGAAGCACAGATACGCAGTATTTT.

The V gene is TRBV19, the J gene TRBJ2-3, with TRBD1 matching 7 bases. The V gene end was trimmed by 1 base and the J gene end by 2 bases; junction bases not matched to a gene: 3. Germline values: CDR1 LNHDA, CDR2 SQIVND (reference sequence). This CDR3 has 15 residues. The CDR3 DNA reads as TGTGCCAGTAGTATAGGGGGGACAGACACAGATACGCAGTATTTT. It translates to CASSIGGTDTDTQYF. The full variable domain, with the rest looked up from reference TRBV19 and TRBJ2-3, is DGGITQSPKYLFRKEGQNVTLSCEQNLNHDAMYWYRQDPGQGLRLIYYSQIVNDFQKGDIAEGYSVSREKKESFPLTVTSAQKNPTAFYLCASSIGGTDTDTQYFGPGTRLTVL.

The chain has TRBV25-1 and TRBJ1-2; D remains unclear. Germline CDR1 MGHDK, CDR2 SYGVNS. V was cut by 5 bases and J by 4 bases, with 14 bases left in between. The CDR3 loop spans 14 amino acids. In DNA, the CDR3 is TGTGCCAGCAGTAGATCCGCCCGGGTCTATGGCTACACCTTC. Translating it yields CASSRSARVYGYTF.

V and J are TRBV6-5 and TRBJ2-7, with 9 bases matching TRBD2. Germline assignment: CDR1 MNHEY and CDR2 SVGAGI. The CDR3 contains 15 residues. CDR3 sequence reads: CTNSSTSGEGYEQYF. In DNA, the CDR3 is TGTACCAACAGTTCGACTAGCGGAGAAGGGTACGAGCAGTACTTC.

This clonotype was seen a few times. The chain carries TRBV7-2 and TRBJ2-7; possible D gene TRBD1, 6 bases. The CDR3 length is 15 residues. V gave up 0 bases and J gave up 3 bases, with 12 bases separating them. Germline V gene lookup returns CDR1 SGHTA and CDR2 FQGNSA. The CDR3 here is CASSLALPGDYEQYF. The CDR3 bases are TGTGCCAGCAGCTTAGCGCTCCCAGGGGACTACGAGCAGTACTTC.

V and J are TRBV4-2 and TRBJ2-2, with 10 bases matching TRBD2. Germline V lookup: CDR1 LGHNA, CDR2 YNFKEQ. The CDR3 consists of 18 residues. V lost 5 bases to trimming and J lost 3 bases; unmatched junction nucleotides: 12. In nucleotides, the CDR3 is TGTGCCAGCAGCACCAGCGGGAGGGCCCAGGTCGACACCGGGGAGCTGTTTTTT. Residues: CASSTSGRAQVDTGELFF.

The gene calls are TRBV27 and TRBJ1-5, with 8 bases matching TRBD1. Trimming took 3 bases from V and 7 from J; bases not matched to a gene: 2. This CDR3 is 13 amino acids long. Germline loops: CDR1 MNHEY, CDR2 SMNVEV (reference sequence). In DNA form, the CDR3 reads TGTGCCAGCAGTTTCAGGGGGCTACAGCCCCAGCATTTT. It specifies CASSFRGLQPQHF.

Of note for this clonotype: This may be a read error, as it is one base from a much larger clone. This chain uses TRBV20-1 with TRBJ1-1, with 7 bases aligning to TRBD1. Germline values: CDR1 DFQATT, CDR2 SNEGSKA (reference sequence). This CDR3 comprises 15 residues. The CDR3 nucleotides read TGCAGTACTAGAGACAGGGTTGGCCCGGGCACTGAAGCTTTCTTT. This translates into CSTRDRVGPGTEAFF.

In the case of this clonotype: Likely a read error: the CDR3 ends without its conserved phenylalanine or tryptophan. The rearrangement joins TRBV2 to TRBJ1-1, with 8 bases aligning to TRBD1. Trimming took 5 bases from V and 2 from J; bases not matched to a gene: 7. The CDR3 totals 15 residues. CDR1 and CDR2 (germline): SNHLY, FYNNEI. The CDR3: CASSFARGRNTEAFL. CDR3 DNA sequence: TGTGCCAGCAGTTTCGCCAGGGGGCGTAACACTGAAGCTTTCCTT.